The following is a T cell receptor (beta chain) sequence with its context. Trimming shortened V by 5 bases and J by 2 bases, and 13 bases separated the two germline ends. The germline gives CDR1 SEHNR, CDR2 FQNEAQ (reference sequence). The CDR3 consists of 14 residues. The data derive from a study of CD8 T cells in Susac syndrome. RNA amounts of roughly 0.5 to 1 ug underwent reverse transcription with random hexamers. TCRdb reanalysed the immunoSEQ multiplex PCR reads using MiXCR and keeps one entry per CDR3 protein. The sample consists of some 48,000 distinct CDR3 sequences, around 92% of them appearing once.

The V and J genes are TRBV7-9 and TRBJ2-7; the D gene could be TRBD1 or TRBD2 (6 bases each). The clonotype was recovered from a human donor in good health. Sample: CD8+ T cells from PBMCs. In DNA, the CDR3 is TGTGCCAGCAGCCCGGTGGGGGGCCCCTACGAGCAGTACTTC. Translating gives CASSPVGGPYEQYF.